This T cell receptor beta chain was sequenced in a study of graft-versus-host responses after intestinal transplantation (dated by TCRdb to the early 2020s). General notes on the study: Recipients received multivisceral, liver-intestinal, or isolated intestinal transplants. To identify alloreactive clones, pre-transplant mixed lymphocyte reaction products were sequenced and then compared with unstimulated pre-transplant donor and recipient T cells. Every recipient was given anti-thymocyte globulin induction, then maintenance tacrolimus and steroids for about three years. After intestinal transplantation, graft-versus-host and host-versus-graft alloreactive T cell clones in the graft, circulation and bone marrow were tracked using bulk TCR-beta CDR3 sequencing. The cohort enrolled some 23 intestinal transplant recipients including one retransplant, and a few patients lacking pretransplant specimens were excluded. Donor T cell macrochimerism was defined as a peak of at least 4% donor T cells among recipient peripheral blood mononuclear cells. Samples from a few later patients were sequenced in-house on an Illumina MiSeq with MiXCR processing rather than by the commercial service. The paper's findings and limits, for the study overall: Early after transplant, peak levels of circulating GvH clones were associated with declines in HvG clones. The conclusions were limited by the relatively low number and heterogeneity of the intestinal transplant patients. GvH clones were detected in recipient bone marrow, and some of these GvH clones were observed earlier in ileal mucosa or blood, consistent with an intestinal mucosal origin. Patients with donor T cell macrochimerism had high GvH to HvG T cell clonal ratios in their allografts.

The method behind the library was the immunoSEQ multiplex PCR assay. For most patients, genomic DNA was subjected to high-throughput TCR-beta CDR3 sequencing by Adaptive Biotechnologies. The authors processed their data as follows. Adaptive's ImmunoSEQ software supplied the TCR sequencing data for around 19 patients, while MiXCR and VDJtools were used to process a few other patients. CDR3 nucleotide sequences shared between donor and recipient were removed because their origin could not be assigned. At least 2-fold expansion over unstimulated cells and a minimum CFSE-low frequency of 0.002% (template counts) or 0.001% (read counts) were required for clones to be classified as alloreactive. Clones were considered mappable if detected in sequenced pre-transplant spleen, lymph node, or MLR CFSE-low populations of the donor or recipient. The cumulative frequency of alloreactive clones was calculated as a percentage of all sequences, weighted by copy number. As stored in TCRdb, this immuneACCESS dataset retains in-frame rearrangements with V and J assigned. A fraction of the clones does not appear; measured against another copy, unresolved V genes explain less than half of the discrepancy, and the remainder lacks a known reason. D and trimming come from the DNA, and the V and J calls and clone size come from that table. In all, the sample holds 15,000 to 20,000 clones, and about 80% of those were seen once. The ten largest clones capture 5.5% of the sample.

Intraepithelial and lamina propria lymphocytes were isolated from graft specimens using dithiothreitol, EDTA incubations and collagenase D digestion. Serial intestinal graft biopsy specimens collected up to 600 days after transplant underwent bulk TCR-beta sequencing. About this clone: This clone's antigen is unknown. No much larger clone is present one base from it, and per-base qualities are unavailable.

Via the germline V gene, CDR1 is KGHSH and CDR2 LQKENI. Its CDR3 holds 14 amino acids, cysteine through phenylalanine. Only the CDR3 DNA is retained, 42 bases long and in frame from the first base. V is shortened by 3 bases, J by 7 bases, and the region joining them spans 16 bases. Material: ileum tissue, obtained 17 days after transplant. The sequence came from a human patient who received an intestinal transplant, so some T cells may come from the graft donor. The chain links TRBV18 with TRBJ2-7; the D region may be TRBD1 or TRBD2, each matching 5 bases equally. The CDR3 amino acid sequence is: CASSPAGAGAEQYF. The nucleotides read TGTGCCAGCTCACCCGCCGGGGCCGGGGCAGAGCAGTACTTC.